The clone carrying this T cell receptor beta chain occurred many times. As yet, its antigen is unknown. From 15-18 subjects, over 180 million TCR-beta sequences were obtained in each sequencing run. TCRdb independently ran MiXCR on the 5' RACE reads; one entry per CDR3 protein. The sample contains approximately 86,000 distinct CDR3 sequences, 2.5% to 3% of which appear only once. The data originate from a study of neurological immune-mediated disorders. Study observations and caveats: HTLV-1-associated myelopathy ranked highest for TCR clonal expansion and multiple sclerosis lowest, beneath healthy controls.

Germline V gives CDR1 SQVTM, CDR2 ANQGSEA. Deletions cut 6 bases from V and 6 bases from J, with 12 bases between. The CDR3 runs 12 residues. The sequenced material came from PBMCs. The TCR sequence derives from a woman aged 25 to 39 with multiple sclerosis. This chain uses TRBV29-1 with TRBJ2-4; a weak D match, TRBD2 (6 bases). The CDR3 region has the DNA TGCAGCGTAGGGACTGTAATAAACATTCAGTACTTC. Translated: CSVGTVINIQYF.